This entry describes one TCR beta chain. The entry originates in a study of blood T cell repertoires in COVID-19. Study context: Acute and convalescent COVID-19 specimens originated in the United States, Italy and Spain. From T cells, B-cell-depleted T cells, or PBMCs came the material, which was cDNA or gDNA.

CDR3 length: 15 amino acids. With V trimmed by 6 bases and J by 8 bases, 9 bases remained unmatched. CDR1 SNHLY and CDR2 FYNNEI come from the germline V gene. In the authors' methods: Using reference gene primer amplification, nucleated cell counts were estimated. Here immunoSEQ multiplex PCR was the method, and the copy in TCRdb shows in-frame clones only, minus some. That table supplies the V and J calls and clone size; D and trimming were determined from the DNA. Counted here are about 110,000 clones, approximately 70% occurring once; the ten biggest clones make up 0.75% to 0.9%. This TCR was sampled from a human donor with acute or convalescent COVID-19. The donor label of this sample is uncertain. The source material was peripheral blood. This chain connects TRBV2 to TRBJ1-6; TRBD1 agrees at 8 bases. CDR3 protein: CASSRIQGGDSPLHF. The CDR3 nucleotides are TGTGCCAGCAGCAGAATACAGGGGGGTGATTCACCCCTCCACTTT. Supplemented by reference TRBV2 and TRBJ1-6, the full variable domain reads EPEVTQTPSHQVTQMGQEVILRCVPISNHLYFYWYRQILGQKVEFLVSFYNNEISEKSEIFDDQFSVERPDGSNFTLKIRSTKLEDSAMYFCASSRIQGGDSPLHFGNGTRLTVT.